What follows is one TCR beta chain and its context. Its antigen is not known. This record comes from a study of post-analysis software for immune sequencing data. Study at large: The study covered relapsing-remitting, secondary progressive and progressive-relapsing courses of multiple sclerosis.

V was pared by 5 bases and J by 7 bases, with 11 bases between. The CDR3 spans 11 residues. CDR1 is DFQATT and CDR2 is SNEGSKA in the germline V gene (reference sequence). Points from the study as a whole: Patients showed TRBV5-6, TRBV5-1 and TRBV20-1 among five TRBV segments more frequent than in controls. Pronounced co-clustering by F measure was evident among identically batched samples. A significant reduction in normalized Chao1 diversity was observed in multiple sclerosis patients versus controls.

Prepared libraries of TCR beta cDNA carried unique molecular identifiers. Some 500,000 cDNA molecules were recovered from an input of about 0.85 to 11 million T cells. TCRdb reprocessed the PCR reads via MiXCR and lists one record per CDR3 protein. The table lists about 500,000 distinct CDR3 sequences, under 55% of them singletons. The material sequenced was blood. The chain uses TRBV20-1 and TRBJ2-5; D not certain. The TCR was taken from a girl aged 5-17 years with multiple sclerosis. CDR3 sequence reads: CSARKDMTQYF. DNA of the CDR3: TGCAGTGCTCGCAAGGATATGACCCAGTACTTC.